These 22 T cell receptor beta chains came from one sample sequenced in a study of T cells in Graves' hyperthyroidism and ophthalmopathy. RNA transcripts were the template for amplifying TCR beta CDR3 regions. With the HTBI primer set, the TCR CDR3 went through a first round of RT-PCR. One entry per CDR3 protein, called by TCRdb with MiXCR from the multiplex PCR reads. This sample has fewer than 400,000 distinct CDR3 sequences, with about 25% found just once. Specimen: blood. Receptor source: a man aged 50-60 years with Graves' hyperthyroidism.

A few counts support this clonotype. This rearrangement joins TRBV28 to TRBJ2-5; maybe TRBD2 (6 bases). Germline CDR1 MDHEN, CDR2 SYDVKM. Trimming left V 7 bases short and J 9 bases short, with 12 bases between. This CDR3 contains 11 residues. In DNA, the CDR3 is TGTGCCAGCACTGAATGGGGGGCCCAGTACTTC. Protein: CASTEWGAQYF.

The genes are TRBV29-1 and TRBJ1-3; D call uncertain. This CDR3 is 14 amino acids long. The V end lost 5 bases, the J end lost 0 bases, and 11 bases lay between the germline ends. CDR1 is SQVTM, CDR2 ANQGSEA, per germline. Here the CDR3 DNA reads TGCAGCGTTAGAGCCAGGTTCTCTGGAAACACCATATATTTT. Protein product: CSVRARFSGNTIYF.

The chain joins TRBV5-5 to TRBJ2-2, with a tentative D call TRBD2 (5 bases). The germline gives CDR1 SGHKS, CDR2 YYEKEE (reference sequence). Trimming left V 0 bases short and J 2 bases short, with 8 bases between. The CDR3 spans 15 residues. The CDR3 loop is CASSLDGINTGELFF. In DNA form, the CDR3 reads TGTGCCAGCAGCTTGGACGGGATAAACACCGGGGAGCTGTTTTTT.

The gene calls are TRBV5-6 and TRBJ1-4, with TRBD1 matching 7 bases. V lost 2 bases to trimming and J lost 0 bases; unmatched junction nucleotides: 7. The length of the CDR3 is 17 residues. Germline loops: CDR1 SGHDT, CDR2 YYEEEE. DNA for the CDR3: TGTGCCAGCAGCTTTAAGACAGGGTCTGCAACTAATGAAAAACTGTTTTTT. Translating it yields CASSFKTGSATNEKLFF.

The V and J genes are TRBV4-1 and TRBJ2-7; 9 bases match TRBD1. Per the germline V gene, CDR1 is MGHRA and CDR2 is YSYEKL. Losses at the gene ends were 1 base for V and 5 bases for J; bases not matched to a gene: 6. CDR3 length equals 15 residues. CDR3 residues: CASSQVWGQGDEQYF. CDR3 in DNA: TGCGCCAGCAGCCAAGTCTGGGGACAGGGCGACGAGCAGTACTTC.

The chain recombines TRBV24-1 with TRBJ1-2, with D hard to call. There are 13 residues in the CDR3. V lost 5 bases and J 1 base, leaving 7 bases between the germline ends. CDR1 is KGHDR, CDR2 SFDVKD, per germline. CDR3 residues: CATSAHLNYGYTF. The CDR3 bases are TGTGCCACCAGTGCACACCTTAACTATGGCTACACCTTC.

The chain is built from TRBV3-1 and TRBJ2-1, with D perhaps TRBD2 (6 bases). Germline assignment: CDR1 LGHDT and CDR2 YNNKEL (reference sequence). The CDR3 sequence is 13 residues long. Trimming removed 9 bases from V and 8 bases from J, with 17 bases in between. In nucleotides, the CDR3 is TGTGCCAGTAGTAGGGAAGCGGGCTATGAGCAGTTCTTC. Protein product: CASSREAGYEQFF.

The chain employs TRBV20-1 and TRBJ2-1, with 10 bases identical to TRBD2. The CDR3 has 16 residues. Germline V gives CDR1 DFQATT, CDR2 SNEGSKA (reference sequence). V trimming: 0 bases; J trimming: 6 bases; junction bases outside the gene matches: 8. CDR3 region: CSARDLSGRASNEQFF. The CDR3 nucleotides are TGCAGTGCTAGAGATTTGAGCGGGAGGGCCAGCAATGAGCAGTTCTTC.

The V gene is TRBV14, the J gene TRBJ2-3, with 8 bases fitting TRBD2. Germline lookup yields CDR1 SGHDN and CDR2 FVKESK. The length of the CDR3 is 17 residues. The V gene end was trimmed by 1 base and the J gene end by 4 bases; junction bases not matched to a gene: 10. CDR3 nucleotide sequence: TGTGCCAGCAGCCAAGCGGGAGGGCCGAATTGGGCAGATACGCAGTATTTT. Encoded protein: CASSQAGGPNWADTQYF. The variable domain in full, completed from reference TRBV14 and TRBJ2-3, reads EAGVTQFPSHSVIEKGQTVTLRCDPISGHDNLYWYRRVMGKEIKFLLHFVKESKQDESGMPNNRFLAERTGGTYSTLKVQPAELEDSGVYFCASSQAGGPNWADTQYFGPGTRLTVL.

This clonotype was detected only a few times. V and J are TRBV28 and TRBJ1-1; 7 nucleotides agree with TRBD1. The V segment lost 7 bases and the J segment 4 bases; nucleotides outside the gene matches: 9. Germline CDR1 and CDR2: MDHEN and SYDVKM. CDR3 size: 14 residues. CDR3 coding DNA: TGTGCCAGCAACGTCAGGGGGGTAGGCACTGAAGCTTTCTTT. It yields the protein CASNVRGVGTEAFF.

This clonotype appeared a few times. The chain joins TRBV20-1 to TRBJ2-3; 7 nucleotides match TRBD1. V trimming: 4 bases; J trimming: 2 bases; junction bases outside the gene matches: 21. CDR1 is DFQATT, CDR2 SNEGSKA, per germline (reference sequence). The CDR3 is 19 amino acids. The DNA of the CDR3 is TGCAGTGCTAAAGAGTATTTCGGAACAGGGACAGATAACACAGATACGCAGTATTTT. Residues: CSAKEYFGTGTDNTDTQYF.

A word on this clonotype: This may stem from a read error, because a much larger clone lies one nucleotide away. The CDR3 sequence: CASSDQQVSYEQFF. CDR3 coding DNA: TGTGCCAGCAGTGACCAACAGGTCTCCTACGAGCAGTTCTTC. The gene calls are TRBV2 and TRBJ2-7, with D possibly TRBD1 on 5 matching bases. Near its end, the DNA agrees better with TRBJ2-1, so the J call may be wrong. Per the germline V gene, CDR1 is SNHLY and CDR2 is FYNNEI. The CDR3 is 14 residues long.

The V gene is TRBV5-6, the J gene TRBJ2-7, with 8 bases identical to TRBD2. V shed 4 bases and J 3 bases; nucleotides not matched to a gene: 9. CDR1 SGHDT and CDR2 YYEEEE come from the germline V gene. The CDR3 is made up of 15 amino acids. The CDR3 loop is CASSGPTSENYEQYF. The CDR3 DNA follows: TGTGCCAGCAGCGGGCCGACTAGCGAAAACTACGAGCAGTACTTC.

Many counts were recorded for this clonotype. This sequence joins TRBV28 and TRBJ2-7; D is possibly TRBD2 (5 bases). The CDR3 runs to 17 residues. V was cut by 5 bases and J by 0 bases, with 20 bases left in between. From germline, CDR1 is MDHEN and CDR2 SYDVKM. The CDR3 coding sequence is TGTGCCAGCAGTCTCACTGTGACCCCGGGGAGCTCCTACGAGCAGTACTTC. It specifies CASSLTVTPGSSYEQYF. Full variable domain (rest looked up from reference TRBV28 and TRBJ2-7): DVKVTQSSRYLVKRTGEKVFLECVQDMDHENMFWYRQDPGLGLRLIYFSYDVKMKEKGDIPEGYSVSREKKERFSLILESASTNQTSMYLCASSLTVTPGSSYEQYFGPGTRLTVT.

This clonotype has at least ten counts. The rearrangement joins TRBV3-1 to TRBJ2-7, with D hard to call. V lost 1 base and J 2 bases, leaving 3 bases between the germline ends. The CDR3 has 12 residues. Germline V lookup: CDR1 LGHDT, CDR2 YNNKEL (reference sequence). The CDR3: CASSQGTYEQYF. CDR3 sequence (DNA): TGTGCCAGCAGCCAAGGGACCTACGAGCAGTACTTC.

This clonotype was seen a few times. The chain has TRBV20-1 and TRBJ2-1; no clear D gene. Trimming stripped 3 bases from V and 7 bases from J, with 10 bases between. In germline, CDR1 is DFQATT, CDR2 SNEGSKA (reference sequence). The CDR3 contains 12 residues. CDR3 sequence reads: CSASTSWNEQFF. CDR3 nucleotide sequence: TGCAGTGCTAGCACTTCCTGGAATGAGCAGTTCTTC.

This clonotype has just a few counts. V and J are TRBV28 and TRBJ1-4; maybe TRBD1 (5 bases). The CDR3 contains 13 residues. CDR1 is MDHEN and CDR2 is SYDVKM in the germline V gene. Trimming took 4 bases from V and 10 from J, leaving 13 bases between them. The CDR3 sequence is CASSWEGTGKLFF. Here the CDR3 DNA reads TGTGCCAGCAGTTGGGAAGGGACGGGAAAACTGTTTTTT. Variable domain in full (rest from reference TRBV28 and TRBJ1-4): DVKVTQSSRYLVKRTGEKVFLECVQDMDHENMFWYRQDPGLGLRLIYFSYDVKMKEKGDIPEGYSVSREKKERFSLILESASTNQTSMYLCASSWEGTGKLFFGSGTQLSVL.

The rearrangement joins TRBV5-1 to TRBJ2-4, with TRBD2 matching over 12 bases. The germline CDR1 and CDR2 sequences are SGHRS and YFSETQ. The CDR3 sequence is 16 residues long. The trim removed 7 bases at V and 8 bases at J, leaving 13 bases unmatched. CDR3 sequence: CASALLAGGPSDIQYF. For the CDR3, the DNA is TGCGCCAGCGCCCTTCTAGCGGGAGGGCCGTCGGACATTCAGTACTTC.

The V call is TRBV20-1, the J call TRBJ2-1; 8 bases align to TRBD2. The CDR3 spans 14 residues. The V and J ends lost 3 bases and 1 base, in that order; junction bases with no gene match: 2. The germline gives CDR1 DFQATT, CDR2 SNEGSKA (reference sequence). CDR3 protein: CSARGLGSYNEQFF. In DNA, the CDR3 is TGCAGTGCTAGGGGACTAGGATCCTACAATGAGCAGTTCTTC.

This clonotype was detected a few times. This chain joins TRBV27 and TRBJ2-7; D is possibly TRBD1 (6 bases). CDR1 and CDR2 from the germline V gene are MNHEY and SMNVEV (reference sequence). Trimming left V 1 base short and J 4 bases short, with 8 bases between. This CDR3 contains 13 residues. CDR3: CASSLFRGYEQYF. Written as DNA, the CDR3 is TGTGCCAGCAGTTTATTTAGGGGGTACGAGCAGTACTTC.

This clonotype occurred a few times. The chain links TRBV30 to TRBJ2-7, with 8 bases aligning to TRBD1. CDR3 length: 14 residues. Germline assignment: CDR1 GTSNPN and CDR2 SVGIG (reference sequence). Unmatched junction bases numbered 5, after V lost 2 bases and J lost 2 bases. The CDR3 loop is CAWSFRGLTYEQYF. The CDR3 DNA follows: TGTGCCTGGAGTTTCAGGGGGCTAACCTACGAGCAGTACTTC.

This clonotype showed up many times. The J gene is TRBJ2-3, the V gene TRBV7-3, with 10 bases lining up with TRBD2. From germline, CDR1 is SGHTA and CDR2 FQGTGA. After removal of 0 bases from V and 4 bases from J, the junction contained 13 bases not matched to a gene. This CDR3 region has 19 residues. The CDR3 is CASSLTPPRLAGGADTQYF. The CDR3 DNA follows: TGTGCCAGCAGCTTAACCCCACCCCGACTAGCGGGCGGCGCAGATACGCAGTATTTT.